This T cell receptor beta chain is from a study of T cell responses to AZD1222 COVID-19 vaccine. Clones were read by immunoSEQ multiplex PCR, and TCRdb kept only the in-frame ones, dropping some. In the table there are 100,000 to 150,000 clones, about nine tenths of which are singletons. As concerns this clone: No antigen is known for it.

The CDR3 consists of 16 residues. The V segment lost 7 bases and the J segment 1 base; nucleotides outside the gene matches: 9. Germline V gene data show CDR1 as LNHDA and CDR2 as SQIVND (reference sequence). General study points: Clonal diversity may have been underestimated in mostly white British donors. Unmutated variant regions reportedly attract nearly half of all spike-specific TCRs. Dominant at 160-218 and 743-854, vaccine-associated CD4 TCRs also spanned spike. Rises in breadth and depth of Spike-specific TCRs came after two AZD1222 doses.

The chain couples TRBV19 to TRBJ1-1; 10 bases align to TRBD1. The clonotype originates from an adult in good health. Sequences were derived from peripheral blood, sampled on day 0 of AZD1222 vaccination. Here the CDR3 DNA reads TGTGCCAGTAACCGGAGGGGACAGGGGTCGAACACTGAAGCTTTCTTT. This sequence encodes CASNRRGQGSNTEAFF.